This is a list of T cell receptor beta chains from one sample in a study of early T cells in non-severe SARS-CoV-2 infection. TCRdb re-called the 5' RACE reads through MiXCR, storing one row per CDR3 protein. The sample carries more than 80,000 distinct CDR3 sequences, around 14% recorded once. The sample taken for sequencing was whole blood. All receptors come from an adult who was a healthcare worker with PCR-confirmed SARS-CoV-2 infection or an uninfected control (not recorded which). The CDR3 runs from the conserved cysteine through the conserved F or W. The D gene is left open where the match is weak. Where a row states a size, it is once, few, many or the class of an expanded clone; other rows omit it.

.	TRBV11-2	.	TRBJ2-1	TGTGCCAACAGCTTAAGAGGGAGGCCCAAAGGGGATGAGCAGTTCTTC	CANSLRGRPKGDEQFF
.	TRBV30	few	TRBJ1-1	TGTGCCTGGAGTTGGGGGACTGAAGCTTTCTTC	CAWSWGTEAFF
TRBD1	TRBV12-5	.	TRBJ2-1	TGTGCTAACCGGACAGGGGGCGCGAATGAGCAGTTCTTC	CANRTGGANEQFF
.	TRBV12-3/TRBV12-4	.	TRBJ2-2	TGTGCCAGCAGTTTATACGGGAGGGGGCCCAGCGGGGAGCTGTTTTTT	CASSLYGRGPSGELFF
TRBD2	TRBV28	few	TRBJ2-3	TGTGCCAGCAGGCTCGGGGGGAGCGGGCCTAGCACAGATACGCAGTATTTT	CASRLGGSGPSTDTQYF
TRBD1	TRBV5-4	many	TRBJ2-5	TGTGCCAGCAGCCGCGACAGGGGAGAGACCCAGTACTTC	CASSRDRGETQYF
.	TRBV5-6	.	TRBJ2-5	TGTGCCAGCAGCTTGGGTGCAGAAGAGACCCAGTACTTC	CASSLGAEETQYF
.	TRBV7-8	few	TRBJ2-3	TGTGCCAGCAGCCCCGTCAGCACAGATACGCAGTATTTT	CASSPVSTDTQYF
.	TRBV28	.	TRBJ2-7	TGTGCCAGCGGATACAGGGACCCCGAGCAGTACTTC	CASGYRDPEQYF
TRBD1	TRBV9	many	TRBJ1-2	TGTGCCAGCAGCGCCCAGGGTGGGACAGGTTTTGGCTACACCTTC	CASSAQGGTGFGYTF
.	TRBV5-6	.	TRBJ2-2	TGTGCCAGCAGCCTCGGGGCCGGGGAGCTGTTTTTT	CASSLGAGELFF
TRBD2	TRBV19	few	TRBJ2-2	TGTGCCAGAGCCTTAAGAGGTAGCGGGTGTAAAAAACGGACGAACACCGGGGAGCTGTTTTTT	CARALRGSGCKKRTNTGELFF
TRBD1	TRBV12-3/TRBV12-4	few	TRBJ2-7	TGTGCCAGCAGCCTACTGTGGGACAGGGGGCTTGAGCAGTACTTC	CASSLLWDRGLEQYF
.	TRBV24-1	.	TRBJ2-7	TGTGCCACCAGTGACTCGGACCGGCCGAACGAGCAGTACTTC	CATSDSDRPNEQYF
TRBD1	TRBV3-1	few	TRBJ1-6	TGTGCCAGCAGTCGACGGGACAGCGATAATTCACCCCTCCACTTT	CASSRRDSDNSPLHF
TRBD1	TRBV20-1	.	TRBJ1-6	TGCAGTGCTAGGCACGGACAGGGAGGAAATTCACCCCTCCACTTT	CSARHGQGGNSPLHF
.	TRBV4-1	few	TRBJ2-3	TGCGCCAGCAGCCAAGTCGGGAGAGCAGATACGCAGTATTTT	CASSQVGRADTQYF
TRBD2	TRBV10-3	.	TRBJ2-3	TGTGCCATCAGTGACTCGTGGGCCACTAGCGGGAGAGATACGCAGTATTTT	CAISDSWATSGRDTQYF
TRBD2	TRBV15	.	TRBJ2-5	TGTGCCACCAGCCCCGAATTCCGGGACTACACGTACCAAGAGACCCAGTACTTC	CATSPEFRDYTYQETQYF
TRBD2	TRBV12-3/TRBV12-4	.	TRBJ2-1	TGTGCCAGCACCCCGGGACTAGCGGGCCTTGAGCAGTTCTTC	CASTPGLAGLEQFF
TRBD1	TRBV13	.	TRBJ1-3	TGTGCCAGCAGCTTGGGGACAGCTGGAAACACCATATATTTT	CASSLGTAGNTIYF
TRBD1	TRBV5-5	few	TRBJ1-6	TGTGCCAGCAGCTTTACAGGGGACTCACCCCTCCACTTT	CASSFTGDSPLHF
.	TRBV2	.	TRBJ1-1	TGTGCCAGCAAGACTGAAGCTTTCTTT	CASKTEAFF
TRBD2	TRBV20-1	few	TRBJ2-7	TGCAGTGCACGGACTAGCGGGGGTACCTACGAGCAGTACTTC	CSARTSGGTYEQYF
.	TRBV28	.	TRBJ2-5	TGTGCCAGCAGTTTGAGAACTTCAGGCCAAGAGACCCAGTACTTC	CASSLRTSGQETQYF
TRBD1	TRBV5-1	.	TRBJ2-7	TGCGCCAGCAGCACCGAGGACAGGGCCTACGAGCAGTACTTC	CASSTEDRAYEQYF
TRBD2	TRBV6-1	.	TRBJ2-2	TGTGCCAGCAGGCGAGGTGTGGCTAGCGGGACCTTCGAGGGGGAGCTGTTTTTT	CASRRGVASGTFEGELFF
TRBD2	TRBV24-1	few	TRBJ2-1	TGTGCCACCAGCCTACTAGCGGAAAACAATGAGCAGTTCTTC	CATSLLAENNEQFF
.	TRBV5-1	.	TRBJ2-6	TGCGCCAGCAGCTTGGTTGTAGGGGACAACGTCCTGACTTTC	CASSLVVGDNVLTF
.	TRBV10-3	.	TRBJ2-2	TGTGCCATCAGTGAGTCTGTTAGCACCACCGGGGAGCTGTTTTTT	CAISESVSTTGELFF
.	TRBV5-5	.	TRBJ1-2	TGTGCCAGCAGCCCGGGACATCCTCGAGAGGTGAGCTATGGCTACACCTTC	CASSPGHPREVSYGYTF
.	TRBV27	few	TRBJ2-3	TGTGCCAGCAGTTACCGAGGGAGGACCACAGATACGCAGTATTTT	CASSYRGRTTDTQYF
TRBD1	TRBV6-5	many	TRBJ1-6	TGTGCCAGCAGTTATCGAGGACAGGCGGCTAATTCACCCCTCCACTTT	CASSYRGQAANSPLHF
TRBD1	TRBV2	.	TRBJ2-1	TGTGCCAGCAGTCGGGACAGGGGGCAGGTGGGGTACAATGAGCAGTTCTTC	CASSRDRGQVGYNEQFF
TRBD2	TRBV20-1	many	TRBJ2-1	TGCAGTGCTCAAGCGGGGACGAAGCAGTTCTTC	CSAQAGTKQFF
.	TRBV2	.	TRBJ2-1	TGTGCCAGCAGTGCTCGGGGGCTCCTTTCCAATGAGCAGTTCTTC	CASSARGLLSNEQFF
.	TRBV7-6	.	TRBJ1-1	TGTGCCAGCAGCCAAGTGGGGGTGACTGAAGCTTTCTTT	CASSQVGVTEAFF
.	TRBV11-2	.	TRBJ1-1	TGTGCCAGCAGCTCCACTTCGGGGCGGGAAGCTTTCTTT	CASSSTSGREAFF
.	TRBV11-2	.	TRBJ2-3	TGTGCCAGCAGCTTAGATGGCAGAACGACAGCGGATACGCAGTATTTT	CASSLDGRTTADTQYF
.	TRBV4-1	few	TRBJ2-1	TGCGCCAGCAGCCAAGAAGACGGGAGATCTTACAATGAGCAGTTCTTC	CASSQEDGRSYNEQFF
.	TRBV10-3	.	TRBJ2-7	TGTGCCATCAGTGAGTACAGCCCGGGAGTCTCCTACGAGCAGTACTTC	CAISEYSPGVSYEQYF
.	TRBV5-1	many	TRBJ2-7	TGCGCCAGCAGCTTGGCCGACAGTTTCGGGGAGCAGTACTTC	CASSLADSFGEQYF
.	TRBV15	few	TRBJ2-5	TGTGCCACCAGCAATTCAGGGACAAATCAAGAGACCCAGTACTTC	CATSNSGTNQETQYF
TRBD1	TRBV19	.	TRBJ2-1	TGTGCCAGTAGTATACCTCCCGGGACAGGGACCTACAATGAGCAGTTCTTC	CASSIPPGTGTYNEQFF
.	TRBV27	few	TRBJ2-7	TGTGCCAGCAGTTCGCGGTCAGGCTACGAGCAGTACTTC	CASSSRSGYEQYF
TRBD1	TRBV7-2	.	TRBJ1-2	TGTGCCAGCAGCCCCACCCAGGGGGGCGGCTACACCTTC	CASSPTQGGGYTF